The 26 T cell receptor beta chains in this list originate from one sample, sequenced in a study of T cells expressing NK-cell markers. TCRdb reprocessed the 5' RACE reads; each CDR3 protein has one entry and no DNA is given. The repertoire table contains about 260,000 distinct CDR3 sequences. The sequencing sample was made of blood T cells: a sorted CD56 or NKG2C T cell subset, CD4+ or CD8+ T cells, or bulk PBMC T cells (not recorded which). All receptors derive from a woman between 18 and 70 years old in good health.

CDR3 residues: CSARPGLGVGETQYF. The chain recombines TRBV20-1 with TRBJ2-5; the D gene TCRdb calls, TRBD2, cannot be checked with no DNA. This CDR3 comprises 15 residues. Per the germline V gene, CDR1 is DFQATT and CDR2 is SNEGSKA (reference sequence).

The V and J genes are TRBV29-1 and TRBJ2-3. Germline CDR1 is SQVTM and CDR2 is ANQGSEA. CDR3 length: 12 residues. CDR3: CSVLARLTTQYF.

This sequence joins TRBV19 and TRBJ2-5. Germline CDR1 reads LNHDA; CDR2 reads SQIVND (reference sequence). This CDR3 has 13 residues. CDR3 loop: CASSMTSQETQYF.

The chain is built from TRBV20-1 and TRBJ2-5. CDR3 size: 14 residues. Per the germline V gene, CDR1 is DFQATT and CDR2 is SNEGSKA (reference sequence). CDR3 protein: CSAKSGAHTETQYF.

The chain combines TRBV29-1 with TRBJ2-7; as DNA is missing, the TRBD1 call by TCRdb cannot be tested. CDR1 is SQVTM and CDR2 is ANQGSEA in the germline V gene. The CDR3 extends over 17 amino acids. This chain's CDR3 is CSVVRALPGQGFYEQYF.

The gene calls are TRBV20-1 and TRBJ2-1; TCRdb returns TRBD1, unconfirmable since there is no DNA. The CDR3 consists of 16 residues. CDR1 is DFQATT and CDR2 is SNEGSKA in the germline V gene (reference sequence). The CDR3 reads CSASALGTGGYNEQFF.

CDR3 sequence reads: CASSRTPVDIQYF. V is TRBV7-9 and J is TRBJ2-4. Germline V gives CDR1 SEHNR, CDR2 FQNEAQ (reference sequence). This CDR3 has 13 residues.

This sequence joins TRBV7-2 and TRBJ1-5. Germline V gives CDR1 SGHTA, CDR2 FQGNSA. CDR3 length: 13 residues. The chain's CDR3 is CASSLGEAQPQHF.

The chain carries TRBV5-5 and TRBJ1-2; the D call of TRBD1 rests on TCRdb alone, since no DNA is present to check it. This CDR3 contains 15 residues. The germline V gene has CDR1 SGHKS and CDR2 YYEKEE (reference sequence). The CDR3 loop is CASSQAGTKIYGYTF.

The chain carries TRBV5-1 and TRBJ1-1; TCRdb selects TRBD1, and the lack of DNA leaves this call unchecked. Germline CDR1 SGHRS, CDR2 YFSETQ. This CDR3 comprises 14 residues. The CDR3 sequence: CASSLGTGPKEAFF. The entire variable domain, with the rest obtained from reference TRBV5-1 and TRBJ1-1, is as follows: KAGVTQTPRYLIKTRGQQVTLSCSPISGHRSVSWYQQTPGQGLQFLFEYFSETQRNKGNFPGRFSGRQFSNSRSEMNVSTLELGDSALYLCASSLGTGPKEAFFGQGTRLTVV.

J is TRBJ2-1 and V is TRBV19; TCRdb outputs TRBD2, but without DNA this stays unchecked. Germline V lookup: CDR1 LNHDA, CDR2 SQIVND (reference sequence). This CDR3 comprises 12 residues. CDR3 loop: CASSASSGRQFF.

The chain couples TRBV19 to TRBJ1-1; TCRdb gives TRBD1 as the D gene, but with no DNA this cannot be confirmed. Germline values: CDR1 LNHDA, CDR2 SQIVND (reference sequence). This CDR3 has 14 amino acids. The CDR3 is CASSMGVFKTEAFF.

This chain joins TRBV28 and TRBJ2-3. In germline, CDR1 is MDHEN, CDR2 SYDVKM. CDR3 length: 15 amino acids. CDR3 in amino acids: CASSLVVSVADTQYF.

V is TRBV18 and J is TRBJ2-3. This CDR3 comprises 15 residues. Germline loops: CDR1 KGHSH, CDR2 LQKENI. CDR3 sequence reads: CASSPRGQAADTQYF.

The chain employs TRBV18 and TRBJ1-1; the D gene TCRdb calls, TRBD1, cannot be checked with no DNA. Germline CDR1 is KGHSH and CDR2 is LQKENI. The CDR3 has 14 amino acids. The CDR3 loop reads CASSGTGANTEAFF.

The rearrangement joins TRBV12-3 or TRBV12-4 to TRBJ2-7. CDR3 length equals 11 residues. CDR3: CASSLLNEQYF.

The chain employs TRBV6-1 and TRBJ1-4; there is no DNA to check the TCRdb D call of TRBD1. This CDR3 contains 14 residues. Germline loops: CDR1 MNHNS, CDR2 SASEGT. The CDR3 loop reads CASRTGGAGEKLFF.

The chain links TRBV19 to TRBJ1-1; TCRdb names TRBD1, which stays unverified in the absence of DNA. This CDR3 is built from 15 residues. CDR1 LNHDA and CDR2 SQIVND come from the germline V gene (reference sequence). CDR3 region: CASKDLRGMYTEAFF.

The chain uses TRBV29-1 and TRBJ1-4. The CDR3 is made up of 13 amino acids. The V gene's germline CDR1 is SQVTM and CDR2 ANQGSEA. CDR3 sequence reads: CSVRSRTNEKLFF.

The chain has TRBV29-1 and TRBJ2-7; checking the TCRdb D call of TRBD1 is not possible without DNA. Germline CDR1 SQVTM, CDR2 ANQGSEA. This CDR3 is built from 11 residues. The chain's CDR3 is CSARTGIEQYF.

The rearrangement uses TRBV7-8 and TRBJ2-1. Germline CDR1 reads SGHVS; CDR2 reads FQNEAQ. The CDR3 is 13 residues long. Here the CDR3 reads CASSLARYNEQFF.

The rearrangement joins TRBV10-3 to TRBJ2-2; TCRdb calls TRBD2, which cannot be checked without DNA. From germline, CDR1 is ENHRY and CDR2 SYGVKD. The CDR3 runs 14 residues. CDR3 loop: CAIGTTYLPGELFF.

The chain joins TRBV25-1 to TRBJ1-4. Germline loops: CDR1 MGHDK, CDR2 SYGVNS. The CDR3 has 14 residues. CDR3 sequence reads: CASTEAGSNEKLFF.

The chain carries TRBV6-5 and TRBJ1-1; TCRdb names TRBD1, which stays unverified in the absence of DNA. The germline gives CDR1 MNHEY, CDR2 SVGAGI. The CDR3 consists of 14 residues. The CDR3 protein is CASSYDRPNTEAFF.

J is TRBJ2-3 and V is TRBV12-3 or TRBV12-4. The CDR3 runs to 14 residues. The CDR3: CASSFLGYTDTQYF.

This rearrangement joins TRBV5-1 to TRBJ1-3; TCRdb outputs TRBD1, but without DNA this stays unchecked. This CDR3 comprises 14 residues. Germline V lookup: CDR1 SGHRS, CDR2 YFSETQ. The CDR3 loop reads CASSERPGGYTIYF.